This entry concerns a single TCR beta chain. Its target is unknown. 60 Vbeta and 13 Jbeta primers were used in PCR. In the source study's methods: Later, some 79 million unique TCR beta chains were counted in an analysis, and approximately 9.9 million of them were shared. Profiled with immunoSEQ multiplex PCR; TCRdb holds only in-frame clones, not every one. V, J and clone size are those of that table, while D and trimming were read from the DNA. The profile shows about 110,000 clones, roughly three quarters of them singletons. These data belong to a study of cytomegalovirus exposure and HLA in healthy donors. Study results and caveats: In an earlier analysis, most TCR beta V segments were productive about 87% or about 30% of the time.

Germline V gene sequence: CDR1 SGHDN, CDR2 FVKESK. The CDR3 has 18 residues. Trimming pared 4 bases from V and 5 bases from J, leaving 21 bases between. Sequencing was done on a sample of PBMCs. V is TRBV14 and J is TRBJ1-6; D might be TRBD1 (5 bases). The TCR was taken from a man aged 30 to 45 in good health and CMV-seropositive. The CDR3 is CASSLRTGDRVNNSPLHF. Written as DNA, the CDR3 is TGTGCCAGCAGCCTTAGAACGGGGGACCGGGTAAATAATTCACCCCTCCACTTT.